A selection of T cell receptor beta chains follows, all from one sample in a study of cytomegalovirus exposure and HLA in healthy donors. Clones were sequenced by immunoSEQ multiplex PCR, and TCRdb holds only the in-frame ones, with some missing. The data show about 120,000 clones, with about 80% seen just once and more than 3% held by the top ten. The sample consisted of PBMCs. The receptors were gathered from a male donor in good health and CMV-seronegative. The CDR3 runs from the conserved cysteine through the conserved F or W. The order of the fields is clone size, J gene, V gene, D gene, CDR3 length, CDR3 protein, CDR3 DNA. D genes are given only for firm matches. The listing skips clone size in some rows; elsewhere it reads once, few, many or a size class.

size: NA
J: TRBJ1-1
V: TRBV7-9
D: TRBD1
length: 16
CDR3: CASSSRTGSMNTEAFF
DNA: TGTGCCAGCAGCTCCCGGACAGGATCTATGAACACTGAAGCTTTCTTT

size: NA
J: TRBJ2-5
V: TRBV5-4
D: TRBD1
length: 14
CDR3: CASSWTGNQETQYF
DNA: TGTGCCAGCAGCTGGACAGGGAACCAAGAGACCCAGTACTTC

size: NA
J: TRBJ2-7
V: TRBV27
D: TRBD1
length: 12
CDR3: CASSLLGQGEYF
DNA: TGTGCCAGCAGTTTACTAGGACAGGGGGAGTACTTC

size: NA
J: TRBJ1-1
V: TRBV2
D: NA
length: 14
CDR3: CASSKTPGNTEAFF
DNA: TGTGCCAGCAGTAAAACCCCAGGGAACACTGAAGCTTTCTTT

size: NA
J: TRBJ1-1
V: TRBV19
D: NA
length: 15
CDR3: CASRRQEPGGTEAFF
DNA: TGTGCCAGTAGAAGACAGGAACCCGGTGGGACTGAAGCTTTCTTT

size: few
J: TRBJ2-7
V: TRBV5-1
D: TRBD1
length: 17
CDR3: CASSLANPGQGSYEQYF
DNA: TGCGCCAGCAGCTTGGCTAACCCGGGACAGGGCTCCTACGAGCAGTACTTC

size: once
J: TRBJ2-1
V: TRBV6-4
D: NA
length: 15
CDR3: CASSDSSGSYNEQFF
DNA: TGTGCCAGCAGTGACTCGAGCGGGTCCTACAATGAGCAGTTCTTC

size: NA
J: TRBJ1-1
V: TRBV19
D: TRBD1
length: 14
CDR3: CASSSTGVGTEAFF
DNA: TGTGCCAGTAGTTCGACAGGGGTAGGTACTGAAGCTTTCTTT

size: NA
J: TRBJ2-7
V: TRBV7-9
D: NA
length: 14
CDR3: CASSPPEAFYEQYF
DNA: TGTGCCAGCAGCCCGCCGGAGGCATTCTACGAGCAGTACTTC

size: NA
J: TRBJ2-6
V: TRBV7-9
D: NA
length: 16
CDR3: CASSLVSGTGANVLTF
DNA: TGTGCCAGCAGCTTAGTGTCGGGAACTGGGGCCAACGTCCTGACTTTC

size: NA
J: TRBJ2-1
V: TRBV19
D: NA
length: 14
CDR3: CASSGGASYNEQFF
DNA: TGTGCCAGTAGTGGTGGAGCCTCCTACAATGAGCAGTTCTTC

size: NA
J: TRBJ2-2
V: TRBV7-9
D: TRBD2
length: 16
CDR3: CSSSFSYDGGTGELFF
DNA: TGTTCCAGCAGCTTCTCATACGACGGGGGGACCGGGGAGCTGTTTTTT

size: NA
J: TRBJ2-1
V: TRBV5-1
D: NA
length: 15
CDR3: CASSLPGQGGTEQFF
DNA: TGCGCCAGCAGCTTGCCCGGGCAGGGGGGTACTGAGCAGTTCTTC

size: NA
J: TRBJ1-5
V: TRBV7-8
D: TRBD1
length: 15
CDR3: CASSWGGQGDQPQHF
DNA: TGTGCCAGCAGCTGGGGGGGACAGGGAGATCAGCCCCAGCATTTT

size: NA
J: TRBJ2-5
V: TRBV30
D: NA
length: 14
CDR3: CAWSVRRAQETQYF
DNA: TGTGCCTGGAGTGTACGGAGGGCCCAAGAGACCCAGTACTTC

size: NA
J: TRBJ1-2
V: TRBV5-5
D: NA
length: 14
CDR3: CASSSDRETYGYTF
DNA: TGTGCCAGCAGCTCGGACAGAGAGACCTATGGCTACACCTTC